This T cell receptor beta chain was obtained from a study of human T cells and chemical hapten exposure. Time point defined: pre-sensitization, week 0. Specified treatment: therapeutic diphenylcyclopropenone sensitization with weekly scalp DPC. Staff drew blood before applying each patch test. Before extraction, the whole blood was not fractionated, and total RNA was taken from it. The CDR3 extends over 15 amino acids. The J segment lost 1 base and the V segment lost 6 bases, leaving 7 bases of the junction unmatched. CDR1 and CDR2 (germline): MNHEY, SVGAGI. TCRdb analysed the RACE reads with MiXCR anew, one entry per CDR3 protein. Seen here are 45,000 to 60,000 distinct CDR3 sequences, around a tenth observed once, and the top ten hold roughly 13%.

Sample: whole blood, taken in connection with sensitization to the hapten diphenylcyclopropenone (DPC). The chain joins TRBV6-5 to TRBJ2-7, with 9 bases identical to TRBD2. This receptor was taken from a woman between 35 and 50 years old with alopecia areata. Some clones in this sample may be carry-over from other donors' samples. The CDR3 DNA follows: TGTGCCAGCAGGGACCGGACTAGCGCATCCTACGAGCAGTACTTC. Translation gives CASRDRTSASYEQYF.